These 8 T cell receptor beta chains were all obtained from the same sample, sequenced in a study of OX40 agonist ivuxolimab in advanced cancers. Data came from immunoSEQ multiplex PCR; TCRdb stores just in-frame clones and leaves some out. The sample lists more than 55,000 clones, around nine tenths occurring once. The sample was CD4+ or CD8+ T cells sorted from blood, taken in a trial of the OX40 agonist ivuxolimab. These receptor sequences come from an adult with an advanced solid tumor such as melanoma, head and neck, liver or kidney cancer.

V is TRBV2 and J is TRBJ2-5; D not certain. Trimming removed 4 bases at V and 4 bases at J, with 10 bases between. CDR1 is SNHLY and CDR2 is FYNNEI in the germline V gene. This CDR3 spans 13 amino acids. CDR3 region: CASSVPRIETQYF. CDR3 DNA sequence: TGTGCCAGCAGTGTCCCAAGGATAGAGACCCAGTACTTC.

The chain's CDR3 is CASSLIWGANTGELFF. The CDR3 DNA sequence: TGTGCCAGCAGCTTAATTTGGGGGGCGAACACCGGGGAGCTGTTTTTT. The chain couples TRBV7-9 to TRBJ2-2, with D possibly TRBD2 on 6 matching bases. Per the germline V gene, CDR1 is SEHNR and CDR2 is FQNEAQ (reference sequence). The CDR3 extends over 16 amino acids. The V gene lost 2 bases and the J gene lost 0 bases, with 10 bases spanning the gap.

The rearrangement joins TRBV11-2 to TRBJ2-4; perhaps TRBD1 as D (6 bases). The V end lost 5 bases, the J end lost 7 bases, and 9 bases lay between the germline ends. Germline loops: CDR1 SGHAT, CDR2 FQNNGV. This CDR3 comprises 12 residues. CDR3 amino acids: CASSLGQNIQYF. The CDR3 DNA is TGTGCCAGCAGCCTCGGACAGAACATTCAGTACTTC.

V usage is TRBV6-6 and J usage is TRBJ1-1, with a possible D match to TRBD1 (5 bases). This CDR3 contains 16 residues. Germline assignment: CDR1 MNHNY and CDR2 SVGAGI (reference sequence). Trimming stripped 5 bases from V and 4 bases from J, with 20 bases between. The CDR3 DNA reads TGTGCCAGCAGTCTTTCCCGGGGGACGGGGGTCACTGAAGCTTTCTTT. Its protein product is CASSLSRGTGVTEAFF.

This rearrangement joins TRBV6-6 to TRBJ2-3; no clear D. V lost 11 bases, J lost 2 bases, and 17 bases lay in between. There are 14 residues in the CDR3. Germline CDR1 MNHNY, CDR2 SVGAGI (reference sequence). The CDR3 spells CACQENSLTDTQYF. As DNA, the CDR3 is TGTGCCTGCCAGGAAAACAGCCTCACAGATACGCAGTATTTT.

The V gene is TRBV5-5, the J gene TRBJ2-7; 7 bases map to TRBD2. Germline trimming cut 0 bases from V and 2 bases from J; bases unmatched to any gene: 5. Germline CDR1 reads SGHKS; CDR2 reads YYEKEE (reference sequence). The CDR3 has 15 amino acids. The CDR3 loop reads CASSLGLAVPYEQYF. CDR3 coding DNA: TGTGCCAGCAGCTTGGGTCTAGCGGTGCCCTACGAGCAGTACTTC.

CDR3 protein: CASSTPRGRGLYF. The DNA for the CDR3 is TGTGCCAGCAGCACACCCAGGGGCAGGGGACTGTACTTC. The rearrangement uses TRBV11-2 and TRBJ2-7; D is perhaps TRBD1 or TRBD2 (6 bases each). V was cut by 5 bases and J by 12 bases, with 20 bases left in between. Germline V gene data show CDR1 as SGHAT and CDR2 as FQNNGV. The CDR3 covers 13 residues.

The chain has TRBV18 and TRBJ2-6; D remains ambiguous. From germline, CDR1 is KGHSH and CDR2 LQKENI. Trimming stripped 1 base from V and 3 bases from J, with 10 bases between. The CDR3 is 16 amino acids. The CDR3 sequence: CASSPQGSFGANVLTF. The CDR3 DNA reads as TGTGCCAGCTCACCACAGGGTAGTTTTGGGGCCAACGTCCTGACTTTC.